This TCR beta chain was observed in a study of cytomegalovirus exposure and HLA in healthy donors. Whole-study context: Genetic ancestry analysis placed approximately 78% of the 350 to 500 donors that were genotyped in the Caucasian-associated cluster. Broader study findings: A few CMV-associated chains proved CMV antigen-specific in vitro.

Germline CDR1 and CDR2: LGHNA and YSLEER. J lost 4 bases, V lost 3 bases, and 10 bases had no gene match. The CDR3 has 16 amino acids. In the PCR, 60 Vbeta and 13 Jbeta primers were used. Clones were sequenced by immunoSEQ multiplex PCR, and TCRdb holds only the in-frame ones, with some missing. The profile shows approximately 120,000 clones, 81% of them singletons. This clone was detected only a few times. Its antigen is unidentified. The sample was PBMCs. The V and J genes are TRBV4-3 and TRBJ2-3; TRBD2 aligns across 7 bases. The clonotype originates from a man aged 18 to 30 in good health and CMV-seropositive. CDR3 sequence (DNA): TGCGCCAGCAGCCAGGAGACTAGCCCGGGACCAGATACGCAGTATTTT. Protein: CASSQETSPGPDTQYF.